This TCR beta chain derives from a study of T cells in Graves' hyperthyroidism and ophthalmopathy. What was amplified from RNA transcripts were TCR beta CDR3 regions. The TCR CDR3 was amplified in a first-round RT-PCR using the HTBI primer set. TCRdb recomputed calls from the multiplex PCR reads with MiXCR, one row per CDR3 protein. The sample has 450,000 to 600,000 distinct CDR3 sequences, about 14% seen once; the top ten hold approximately 15%. This clonotype was detected ten times or more. V lost 0 bases and J 4 bases, leaving 3 bases between the germline ends. Germline lookup yields CDR1 SGHRS and CDR2 YFSETQ. The CDR3 has 12 amino acids. Diagnoses rested on clinical symptoms, serum thyroxine and TRAb, thyroid ultrasound and orbital computed tomography.

The V and J genes are TRBV5-1 and TRBJ2-3; D not certain. The source of this sequence is a woman between 35 and 50 years old with Graves' hyperthyroidism. Sequencing was carried out using blood. The CDR3 protein is CASSLAADTQYF. CDR3 bases: TGCGCCAGCAGCTTGGCGGCAGATACGCAGTATTTT.